This is a list of T cell receptor beta chains from one sample in a study of PD-1 blockade in classical Hodgkin lymphoma. Some clones are missing from TCRdb's copy, which holds only in-frame ones; the method was immunoSEQ multiplex PCR. The sample contains roughly 86,000 clones, about 83% of which appear only once. The material sequenced was peripheral blood mononuclear cells (PBMCs), taken before the fourth cycle of nivolumab. Receptors originate from a human donor with classical Hodgkin lymphoma. The CDR3 runs from the conserved cysteine through the conserved F or W. D genes are given only for firm matches. Clone size, where shown, is once, few, many, or a class for clones that have expanded.

J: TRBJ1-1; D: TRBD1; V: TRBV10-3; size: .; DNA: TGTGCCATCAGTGACCCGGGACAGGCCGGCACTGAAGCTTTCTTT; CDR3: CAISDPGQAGTEAFF
J: TRBJ2-5; D: TRBD2; V: TRBV4-2; size: .; DNA: TGTGCCAGCAGCCCGAATCGGGGGGGACGAGAGACCCAGTACTTC; CDR3: CASSPNRGGRETQYF
J: TRBJ2-7; D: .; V: TRBV6-1; size: .; DNA: TGTGCCAGCAGTGAAGAAGCCCAGGGGGGGTTCTACGAGCAGTACTTC; CDR3: CASSEEAQGGFYEQYF
J: TRBJ2-5; D: .; V: TRBV28; size: many; DNA: TGTGCCAGCAGTTTATCAGAGACCCAGTACTTC; CDR3: CASSLSETQYF
J: TRBJ2-2; D: TRBD1; V: TRBV5-1; size: .; DNA: TGCGCCAGCAGCACTGGGGGGGCGACAGGGGGTTTGTCCGGGGAGCTGTTTTTT; CDR3: CASSTGGATGGLSGELFF
J: TRBJ2-2; D: .; V: TRBV4-3; size: once; DNA: TGCGCCAGCAGCCAAGATGGGCCAGCGATCACCGGGGAGCTGTTTTTT; CDR3: CASSQDGPAITGELFF
J: TRBJ1-1; D: .; V: TRBV9; size: once; DNA: TGTGCCAGCAGCGCCCGAATAGGGAACACTGAAGCTTTCTTT; CDR3: CASSARIGNTEAFF
J: TRBJ1-2; D: .; V: TRBV28; size: .; DNA: TGTGCCAGCAGCACCACTAACTATGGCTACACCTTC; CDR3: CASSTTNYGYTF
J: TRBJ2-7; D: .; V: TRBV5-6; size: .; DNA: TGTGCCAGCAGCTTGGTCGGGAGACACTACGAGCAGTACTTC; CDR3: CASSLVGRHYEQYF
J: TRBJ2-2; D: TRBD2; V: TRBV7-6; size: .; DNA: TGTGCCAGCAGCCCCTTCGCGCGGGAGGGCAACACCGGGGAGCTGTTTTTT; CDR3: CASSPFAREGNTGELFF
J: TRBJ1-1; D: .; V: TRBV2; size: few; DNA: TGTGCCAGCAGTGAAAGCGGCAGAACTGGCACTGAAGCTTTCTTT; CDR3: CASSESGRTGTEAFF
J: TRBJ1-1; D: .; V: TRBV11-3; size: .; DNA: TGTGCCAGCAGCTTAGCGGGGCCGATGAACACTGAAGCTTTCTTT; CDR3: CASSLAGPMNTEAFF
J: TRBJ2-5; D: .; V: TRBV7-2; size: .; DNA: TGTGCCAGCAGCTCATGGGCGGGGCCACCTCAAGAGACCCAGTACTTC; CDR3: CASSSWAGPPQETQYF
J: TRBJ1-2; D: .; V: TRBV19; size: .; DNA: TGTGCCAGTAGTACGCCGAGGACAGCGGGGTCTGGCTACACCTTC; CDR3: CASSTPRTAGSGYTF
J: TRBJ1-1; D: .; V: TRBV10-3; size: .; DNA: TGTGCCATCAGTGAGTCGCGGGGCCTGATTGAAGCTTTCTTT; CDR3: CAISESRGLIEAFF
J: TRBJ2-5; D: .; V: TRBV11-3; size: .; DNA: TGTGCCAGCAGCCCCGGGCCTAACCAAGAGACCCAGTACTTC; CDR3: CASSPGPNQETQYF
J: TRBJ2-5; D: TRBD2; V: TRBV19; size: .; DNA: TGTGCCAGTAGTGGCAAAGCGGGGGAGACCCAGTACTTC; CDR3: CASSGKAGETQYF
J: TRBJ2-1; D: .; V: TRBV4-1; size: .; DNA: TGCGCCAGCAGCCAAGGGGAAGGTGAGCAGTTCTTC; CDR3: CASSQGEGEQFF
J: TRBJ2-7; D: TRBD1; V: TRBV10-3; size: .; DNA: TGTGCCATCAGTCGTCAGGGGGCCTACGAGCAGTACTTC; CDR3: CAISRQGAYEQYF
J: TRBJ1-5; D: .; V: TRBV5-1; size: .; DNA: TGCGCCAGCAGCCCGGACAGTCGGGGTCAGCCCCAGCATTTT; CDR3: CASSPDSRGQPQHF
J: TRBJ2-2; D: .; V: TRBV11-3; size: .; DNA: TGTGCCAGCAGCCCAACGACGGGGGGGGAGCTGTTTTTT; CDR3: CASSPTTGGELFF
J: TRBJ1-5; D: .; V: TRBV2; size: .; DNA: TGTGCCAGCACCCGACAGATTAGCAATCAGCCCCAGCATTTT; CDR3: CASTRQISNQPQHF
J: TRBJ2-1; D: .; V: TRBV7-9; size: once; DNA: TGTGCCAGCAGCATAGGACAGTACAATGAGCAGTTCTTC; CDR3: CASSIGQYNEQFF
J: TRBJ2-1; D: .; V: TRBV5-4; size: once; DNA: TGTGCCAGCAGCTTGTGGGCCGGGGATGAGCAGTTCTTC; CDR3: CASSLWAGDEQFF
J: TRBJ2-3; D: .; V: TRBV30; size: .; DNA: TGTGCCTGGAGTGGCACAGATACGCAGTATTTT; CDR3: CAWSGTDTQYF
J: TRBJ1-2; D: .; V: TRBV5-5; size: .; DNA: TGTGCCAGCAGCTTGTCGGGGGGGCAGGACTATGGCTACACCTTC; CDR3: CASSLSGGQDYGYTF
J: TRBJ1-5; D: TRBD1; V: TRBV28; size: .; DNA: TGTGCCAGCAGTTTAGATAGGGGGCATCAGCCCCAGCATTTT; CDR3: CASSLDRGHQPQHF
J: TRBJ2-2; D: .; V: TRBV9; size: .; DNA: TGTGCCAGCAGCGTAGCTCGCACCGGGGAGCTGTTTTTT; CDR3: CASSVARTGELFF
J: TRBJ1-2; D: .; V: TRBV6-5; size: .; DNA: TGTGCCAGCAGATCAGACGGACGGTGGGGCTACACCTTC; CDR3: CASRSDGRWGYTF
J: TRBJ2-1; D: .; V: TRBV5-1; size: .; DNA: TGCGCCAGCAGCTTGATATCCGGGACCGAGGAGCAGTTCTTC; CDR3: CASSLISGTEEQFF
J: TRBJ1-4; D: TRBD1; V: TRBV23-1; size: .; DNA: TGCGCCAGCGTGGACAGGGGGAAAGGGGGTGAAAAACTGTTTTTT; CDR3: CASVDRGKGGEKLFF
J: TRBJ1-2; D: TRBD1; V: TRBV6-5; size: .; DNA: TGTGCCAGCAGTGTCGACAGGGGTGGGAGCTATGGCTACACCTTC; CDR3: CASSVDRGGSYGYTF